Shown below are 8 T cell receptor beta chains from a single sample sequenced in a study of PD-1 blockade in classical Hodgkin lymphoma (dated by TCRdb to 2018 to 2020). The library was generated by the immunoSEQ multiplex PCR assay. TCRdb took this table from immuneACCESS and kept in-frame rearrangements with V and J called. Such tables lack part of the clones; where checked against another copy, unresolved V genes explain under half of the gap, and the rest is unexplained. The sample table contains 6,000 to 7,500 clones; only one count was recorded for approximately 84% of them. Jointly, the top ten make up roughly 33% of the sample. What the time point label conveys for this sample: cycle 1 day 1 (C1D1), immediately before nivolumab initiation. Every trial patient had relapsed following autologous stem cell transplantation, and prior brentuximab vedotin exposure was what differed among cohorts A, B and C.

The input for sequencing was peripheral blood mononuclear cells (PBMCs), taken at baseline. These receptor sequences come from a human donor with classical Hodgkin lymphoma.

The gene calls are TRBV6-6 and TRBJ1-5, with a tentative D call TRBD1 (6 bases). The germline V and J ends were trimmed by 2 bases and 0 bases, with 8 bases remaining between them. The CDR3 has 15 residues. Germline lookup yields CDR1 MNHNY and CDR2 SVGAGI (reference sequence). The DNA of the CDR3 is TGTGCCAGCAGTTACGGGACACATAGCAATCAGCCCCAGCATTTT. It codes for CASSYGTHSNQPQHF.

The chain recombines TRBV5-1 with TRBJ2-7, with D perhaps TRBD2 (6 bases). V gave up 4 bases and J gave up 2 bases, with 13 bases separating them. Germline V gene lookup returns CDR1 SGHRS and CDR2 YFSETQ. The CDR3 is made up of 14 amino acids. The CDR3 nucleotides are TGCGCCAGCAGCGTCGCGGGATGGACCTACGAGCAGTACTTC. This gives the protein CASSVAGWTYEQYF. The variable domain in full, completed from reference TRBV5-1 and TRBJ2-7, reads KAGVTQTPRYLIKTRGQQVTLSCSPISGHRSVSWYQQTPGQGLQFLFEYFSETQRNKGNFPGRFSGRQFSNSRSEMNVSTLELGDSALYLCASSVAGWTYEQYFGPGTRLTVT.

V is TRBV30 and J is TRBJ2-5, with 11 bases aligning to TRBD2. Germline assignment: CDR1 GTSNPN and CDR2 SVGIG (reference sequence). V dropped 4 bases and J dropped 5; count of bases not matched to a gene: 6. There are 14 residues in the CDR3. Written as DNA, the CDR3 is TGTGCCTGGACGTTAGCGGGAGGGAAGGAGACCCAGTACTTC. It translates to CAWTLAGGKETQYF.

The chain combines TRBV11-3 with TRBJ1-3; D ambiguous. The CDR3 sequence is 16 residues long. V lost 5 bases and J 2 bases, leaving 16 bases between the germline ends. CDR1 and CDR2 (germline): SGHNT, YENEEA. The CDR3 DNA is TGTGCCAGCAGCCCTTCAAATCTCAAAGCTGGAAACACCATATATTTT. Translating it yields CASSPSNLKAGNTIYF.

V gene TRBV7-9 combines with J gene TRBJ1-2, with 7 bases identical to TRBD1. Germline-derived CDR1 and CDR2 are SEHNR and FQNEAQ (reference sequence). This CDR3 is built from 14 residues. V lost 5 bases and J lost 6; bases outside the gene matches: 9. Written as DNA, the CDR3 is TGTGCCAGCAGCCCAAGACGGGACAGTGATGGCTACACCTTC. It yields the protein CASSPRRDSDGYTF.

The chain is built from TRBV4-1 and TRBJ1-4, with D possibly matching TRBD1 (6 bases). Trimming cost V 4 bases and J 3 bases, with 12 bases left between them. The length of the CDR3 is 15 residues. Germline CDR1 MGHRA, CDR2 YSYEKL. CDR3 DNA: TGCGCCAGCAGCCCCTACAGGGCTCCTAATGAAAAACTGTTTTTT. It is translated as CASSPYRAPNEKLFF.

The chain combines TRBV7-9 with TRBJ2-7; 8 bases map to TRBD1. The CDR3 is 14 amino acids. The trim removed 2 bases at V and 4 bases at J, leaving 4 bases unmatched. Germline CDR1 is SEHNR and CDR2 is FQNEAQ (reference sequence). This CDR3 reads CASSLQGAWYEQYF. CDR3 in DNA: TGTGCCAGCAGCTTACAGGGGGCTTGGTACGAGCAGTACTTC. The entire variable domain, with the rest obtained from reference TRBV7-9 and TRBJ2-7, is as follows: DTGVSQNPRHKITKRGQNVTFRCDPISEHNRLYWYRQTLGQGPEFLTYFQNEAQLEKSRLLSDRFSAERPKGSFSTLEIQRTEQGDSAMYLCASSLQGAWYEQYFGPGTRLTVT.

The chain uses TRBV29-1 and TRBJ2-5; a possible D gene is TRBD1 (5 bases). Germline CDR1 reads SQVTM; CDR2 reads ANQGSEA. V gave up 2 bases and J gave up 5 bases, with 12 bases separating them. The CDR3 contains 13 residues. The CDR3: CSVEYRPRETQYF. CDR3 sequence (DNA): TGCAGCGTTGAATACAGGCCGCGGGAGACCCAGTACTTC.